The rows below give T cell receptor beta chains drawn from one sample of a study of tumor-infiltrating lymphocytes in primary liver carcinoma. TCRdb passed the multiplex PCR reads through MiXCR, listing each CDR3 protein once. The table has 100,000 or so distinct CDR3 sequences, under 70% seen once. Material for sequencing was liver tumor tissue from sampling region 2. These receptors all stem from a woman aged 60 to 75 with primary liver carcinoma and hepatitis B virus infection. Each CDR3 is given with its conserved first and last residue. Fields, in order: V gene, D gene, clone size, J gene, CDR3 DNA, CDR3 protein. D genes are given only for firm matches. The size of a clone is reported for some rows only, either as once, few or many, or as a class for expanded clones.

TRBV29-1,-,-,TRBJ2-7,TGCAGCGTTGTCCCAGGGTCCTACGAGCAGCACTTC,CSVVPGSYEQHF
TRBV28,TRBD2,few,TRBJ2-7,TGTGCCAGCATCGGGCGGGAGGGCCACTACGAGCAGTACTTC,CASIGREGHYEQYF
TRBV28,TRBD2,-,TRBJ2-1,TGTGCCTGCAGTTTGGAGACTAGCGGGAGGGATGAGCACTTCTTC,CACSLETSGRDEHFF
TRBV12-3/TRBV12-4,-,few,TRBJ2-3,TGTGCCAGCAGTCGCTCAGATACGCAGTATTTT,CASSRSDTQYF
TRBV28,TRBD1,-,TRBJ1-5,TGTGCCAGCACTGACAGGGGGCGCCGTGGCAATCAGCCCCAGCATTTT,CASTDRGRRGNQPQHF
TRBV11-2,TRBD1,-,TRBJ2-1,TGTGTCAGCAGCGCTTTAGGGACAGGGGCCCATAATGAGCAGTTCTTC,CVSSALGTGAHNEQFF
TRBV30,TRBD2,few,TRBJ2-2,TGTGCCGTGGGGCGGCTAGCGGGAGAAGGCGGGGAGCTGTTTTTT,CAVGRLAGEGGELFF
TRBV11-2,-,-,TRBJ2-4,TGTGCCAGCAGCTTAGATGGTTGGGGGTGCGACATTGAATACTTC,CASSLDGWGCDIEYF
TRBV30,TRBD2,many,TRBJ2-1,TGTGCCTGGAGTGCGGGACTAGGGTCGTACAATGAGCAGTTCTTC,CAWSAGLGSYNEQFF
TRBV7-9,-,-,TRBJ2-5,TGTGCCAGCAGCCCCGACAGGACTCAAGAGACCCAGTACTTC,CASSPDRTQETQYF
TRBV12-3/TRBV12-4,-,-,TRBJ2-1,TGTGCTAGCAGTAGGGTTAGGGGGGATTACAATGAGCAGGTCTTC,CASSRVRGDYNEQVF
TRBV7-9,-,-,TRBJ2-6,TGTGCCAGCAGCTTAGCGCTAGGGGGTACTGGGGCCAACGTCCTGACTTTC,CASSLALGGTGANVLTF
TRBV7-9,TRBD1,-,TRBJ1-2,TGTGCCTGCAGCCTTGGGACAGGGAGGGACTCTGGCTACACCTTC,CACSLGTGRDSGYTF
TRBV11-1,-,-,TRBJ2-1,TGTGCTAGCGGCTTCGGCACGGATGATGAGCAGTTCTTC,CASGFGTDDEQFF
TRBV5-1,-,-,TRBJ1-3,-,CASSLVGSGNTICF
TRBV6-1,-,-,TRBJ1-2,TGCGCCAGCAGTGAAGTCGGACGGGGGTCTGGCTACACCTTC,CASSEVGRGSGYTF
TRBV28,-,-,TRBJ2-7,TGTGCCAGCAACGTAGGGGGGAACCAATACGAGCGGTACTTC,CASNVGGNQYERYF
TRBV6-5,-,-,TRBJ2-5,TGTGCCAGCAGTTACTACTCGTCGCAATCCCGAGAGACCCAGTACTTC,CASSYYSSQSRETQYF
TRBV5-6,TRBD2,many,TRBJ2-3,TGTGCCAGCAGCGGACGAAGCGGGAGCTTTCACACAGATACGCAGTATTTT,CASSGRSGSFHTDTQYF
TRBV28,TRBD1,-,TRBJ1-4,TGTGCCAGCAGTTTACCCGGGACAGGGGCAACTAATGAAAAACTGTTCTTT,CASSLPGTGATNEKLFF
TRBV29-1,-,-,TRBJ1-2,TGCAGCGTCGTGGCGGGGGGCTATGACTACACCTTC,CSVVAGGYDYTF
TRBV6-1,-,-,TRBJ2-3,TGTGCCAGCAGTGAAGCGCGTGGGGGCACAGATACGCAGTATTTT,CASSEARGGTDTQYF
TRBV6-1,TRBD2,-,TRBJ2-5,TGTGCCAGCAGTAGGTTTGCGGGGGGGGAGACCCAGTACTTC,CASSRFAGGETQYF